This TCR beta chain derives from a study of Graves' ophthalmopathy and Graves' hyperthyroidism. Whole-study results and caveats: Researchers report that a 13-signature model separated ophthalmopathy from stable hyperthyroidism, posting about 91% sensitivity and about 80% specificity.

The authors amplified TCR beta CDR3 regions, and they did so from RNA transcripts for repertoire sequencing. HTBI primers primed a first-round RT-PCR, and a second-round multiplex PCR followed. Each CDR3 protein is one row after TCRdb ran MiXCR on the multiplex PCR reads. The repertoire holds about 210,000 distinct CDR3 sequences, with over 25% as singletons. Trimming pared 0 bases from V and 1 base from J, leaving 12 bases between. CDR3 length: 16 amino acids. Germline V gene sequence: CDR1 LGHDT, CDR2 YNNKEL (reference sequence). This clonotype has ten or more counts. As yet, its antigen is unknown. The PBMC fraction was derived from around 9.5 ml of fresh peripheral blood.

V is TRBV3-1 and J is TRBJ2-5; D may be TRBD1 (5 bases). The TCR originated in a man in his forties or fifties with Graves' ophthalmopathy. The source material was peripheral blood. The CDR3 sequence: CASSQDRGHIQETQYF. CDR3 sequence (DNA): TGTGCCAGCAGCCAAGATCGAGGACATATCCAAGAGACCCAGTACTTC.